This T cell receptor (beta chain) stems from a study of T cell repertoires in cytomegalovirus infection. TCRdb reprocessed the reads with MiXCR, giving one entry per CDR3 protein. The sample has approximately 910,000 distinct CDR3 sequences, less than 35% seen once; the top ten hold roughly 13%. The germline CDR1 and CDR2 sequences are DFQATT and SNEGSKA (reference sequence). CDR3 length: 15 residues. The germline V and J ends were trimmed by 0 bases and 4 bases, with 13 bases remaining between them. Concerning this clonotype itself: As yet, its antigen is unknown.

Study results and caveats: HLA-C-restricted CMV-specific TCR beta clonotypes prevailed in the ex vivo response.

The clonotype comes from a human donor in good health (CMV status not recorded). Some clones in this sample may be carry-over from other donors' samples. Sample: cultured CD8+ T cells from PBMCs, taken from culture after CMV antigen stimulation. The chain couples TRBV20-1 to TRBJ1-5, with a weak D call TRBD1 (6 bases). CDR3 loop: CSARDEQGRNQPQHF. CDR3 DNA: TGCAGTGCTAGAGATGAACAGGGAAGGAATCAGCCCCAGCATTTT.